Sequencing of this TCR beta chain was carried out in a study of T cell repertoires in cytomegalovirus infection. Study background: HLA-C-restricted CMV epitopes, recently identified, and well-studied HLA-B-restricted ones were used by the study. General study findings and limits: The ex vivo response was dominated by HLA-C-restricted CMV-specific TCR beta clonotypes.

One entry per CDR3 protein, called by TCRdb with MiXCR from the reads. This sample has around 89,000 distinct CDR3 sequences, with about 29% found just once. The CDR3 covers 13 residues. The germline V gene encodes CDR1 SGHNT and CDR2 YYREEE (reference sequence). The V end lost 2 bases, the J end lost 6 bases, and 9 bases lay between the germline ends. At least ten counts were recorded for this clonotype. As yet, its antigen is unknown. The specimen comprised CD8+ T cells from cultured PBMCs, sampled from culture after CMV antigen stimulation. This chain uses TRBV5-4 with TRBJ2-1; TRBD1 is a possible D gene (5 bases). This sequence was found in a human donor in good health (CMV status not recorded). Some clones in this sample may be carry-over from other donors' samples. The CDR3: CASSFQGSNEQFF. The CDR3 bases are TGTGCCAGCAGCTTCCAGGGAAGCAATGAGCAGTTCTTC.